The clone carrying this T cell receptor beta chain was detected once. Its matching antigen is unknown. With 5 bases clipped from V and 1 base from J, the junction kept 3 bases outside the gene matches. This CDR3 is built from 15 residues. The V gene's germline CDR1 is LNHDA and CDR2 SQIVND (reference sequence). This sample is drawn from a study of cytomegalovirus exposure and HLA in healthy donors. Whole-study results and caveats: Rarity marked most TCR sequences, yet some public TCRs occurred in many donors. Diagnosis of cytomegalovirus status made by the classifier reportedly showed high specificity and sensitivity. The study labeled more than 150 TCR beta chains cytomegalovirus-associated.

Repertoires were generated with immunoSEQ multiplex PCR, while TCRdb's copy carries only in-frame clones and drops some. This table has under 100,000 clones, 96% appearing once. The TCR originated in a young man in good health and CMV-seronegative. The specimen was PBMCs. This sequence joins TRBV19 and TRBJ2-3; TRBD2 aligns across 10 bases. The chain's CDR3 is CASSVGLAGTDTQYF. CDR3 DNA: TGTGCCAGTAGTGTCGGACTAGCGGGCACAGATACGCAGTATTTT.